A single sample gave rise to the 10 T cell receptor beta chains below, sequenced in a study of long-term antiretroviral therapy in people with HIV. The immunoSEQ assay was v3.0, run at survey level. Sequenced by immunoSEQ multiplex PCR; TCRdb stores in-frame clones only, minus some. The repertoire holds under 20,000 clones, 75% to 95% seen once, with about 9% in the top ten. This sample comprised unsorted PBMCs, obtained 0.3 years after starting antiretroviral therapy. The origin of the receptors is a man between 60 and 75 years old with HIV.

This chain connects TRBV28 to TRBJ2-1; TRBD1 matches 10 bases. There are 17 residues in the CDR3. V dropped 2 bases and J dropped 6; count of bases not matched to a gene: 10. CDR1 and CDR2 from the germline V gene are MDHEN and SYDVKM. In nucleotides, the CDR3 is TGTGCCAGCAGTTTACTTACGGGACAGGGGCAGGTCAATGAGCAGTTCTTC. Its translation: CASSLLTGQGQVNEQFF.

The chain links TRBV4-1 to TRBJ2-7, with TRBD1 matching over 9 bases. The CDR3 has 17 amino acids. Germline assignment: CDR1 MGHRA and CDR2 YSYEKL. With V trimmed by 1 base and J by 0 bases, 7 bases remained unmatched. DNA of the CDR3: TGCGCCAGCAGCCAAGGGGGGACAGGGAGCCTCTCCTACGAGCAGTACTTC. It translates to CASSQGGTGSLSYEQYF.

The CDR3 DNA reads as TGTGCCAGCAGTAAGGGGCTTCAGCCCCAGCATTTT. Translation: CASSKGLQPQHF. The rearrangement links TRBV13 to TRBJ1-5; tentatively, D is TRBD1 (5 bases). The V gene lost 6 bases and the J gene lost 6 bases, with 9 bases spanning the gap. The CDR3 contains 12 residues. Germline V gene sequence: CDR1 PRHDT, CDR2 FYEKMQ (reference sequence).

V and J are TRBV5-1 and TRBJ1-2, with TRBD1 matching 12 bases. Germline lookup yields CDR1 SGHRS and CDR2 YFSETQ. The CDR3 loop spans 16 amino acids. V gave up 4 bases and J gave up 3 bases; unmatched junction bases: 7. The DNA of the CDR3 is TGCGCCAGCAGCGTCACCGGGACAGGGGGCGACTATGGCTACACCTTC. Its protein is CASSVTGTGGDYGYTF.

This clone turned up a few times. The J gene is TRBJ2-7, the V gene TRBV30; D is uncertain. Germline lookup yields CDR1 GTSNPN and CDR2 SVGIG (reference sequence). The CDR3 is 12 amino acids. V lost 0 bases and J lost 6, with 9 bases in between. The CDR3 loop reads CAWSVWGSEQYF. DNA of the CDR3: TGTGCCTGGAGTGTATGGGGTTCCGAGCAGTACTTC.

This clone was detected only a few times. The CDR3 spells CASSLAPPSGGLYEQYF. In DNA form, the CDR3 reads TGTGCCAGCAGCTTAGCCCCTCCCTCAGGTGGCCTGTACGAGCAGTACTTC. The rearrangement links TRBV9 to TRBJ2-7; D is unclear. Germline CDR1 SGDLS, CDR2 YYNGEE. Trimming removed 4 bases at V and 4 bases at J, with 24 bases between. This CDR3 has 17 amino acids.

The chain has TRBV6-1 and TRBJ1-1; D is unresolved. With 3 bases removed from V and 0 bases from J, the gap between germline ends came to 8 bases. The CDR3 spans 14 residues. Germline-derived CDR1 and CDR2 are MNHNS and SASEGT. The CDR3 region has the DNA TGTGCCAGCAGTGAGGTAGACCTGAACACTGAAGCTTTCTTT. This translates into CASSEVDLNTEAFF.

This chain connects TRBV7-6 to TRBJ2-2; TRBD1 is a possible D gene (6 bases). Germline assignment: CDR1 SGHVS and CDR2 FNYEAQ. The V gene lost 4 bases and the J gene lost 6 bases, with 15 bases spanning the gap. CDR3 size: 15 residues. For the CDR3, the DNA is TGTGCCAGCAGCTCCCTAGGGGGAGCGGCCGGGGAGCTGTTTTTT. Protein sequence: CASSSLGGAAGELFF. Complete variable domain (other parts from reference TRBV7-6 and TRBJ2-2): GAGVSQSPRYKVTKRGQDVALRCDPISGHVSLYWYRQALGQGPEFLTYFNYEAQQDKSGLPNDRFSAERPEGSISTLTIQRTEQRDSAMYRCASSSLGGAAGELFFGEGSRLTVL.

CDR3 residues: CASSSDRAGGPQYF. DNA of the CDR3: TGTGCCAGCAGCTCGGACAGGGCGGGGGGGCCGCAGTATTTT. The chain recombines TRBV7-3 with TRBJ2-3, with D perhaps TRBD2 (9 bases). Trimming took off 4 bases at V and 10 bases at J, with 18 bases between the two ends. The CDR3 loop spans 14 amino acids. The germline CDR1 and CDR2 sequences are SGHTA and FQGTGA.

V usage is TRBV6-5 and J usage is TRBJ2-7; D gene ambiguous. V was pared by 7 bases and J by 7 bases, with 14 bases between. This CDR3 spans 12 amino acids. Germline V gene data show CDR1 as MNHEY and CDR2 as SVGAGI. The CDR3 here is CASISPSREQYF. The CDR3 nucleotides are TGTGCCAGCATTAGTCCGTCCCGGGAGCAGTACTTC.